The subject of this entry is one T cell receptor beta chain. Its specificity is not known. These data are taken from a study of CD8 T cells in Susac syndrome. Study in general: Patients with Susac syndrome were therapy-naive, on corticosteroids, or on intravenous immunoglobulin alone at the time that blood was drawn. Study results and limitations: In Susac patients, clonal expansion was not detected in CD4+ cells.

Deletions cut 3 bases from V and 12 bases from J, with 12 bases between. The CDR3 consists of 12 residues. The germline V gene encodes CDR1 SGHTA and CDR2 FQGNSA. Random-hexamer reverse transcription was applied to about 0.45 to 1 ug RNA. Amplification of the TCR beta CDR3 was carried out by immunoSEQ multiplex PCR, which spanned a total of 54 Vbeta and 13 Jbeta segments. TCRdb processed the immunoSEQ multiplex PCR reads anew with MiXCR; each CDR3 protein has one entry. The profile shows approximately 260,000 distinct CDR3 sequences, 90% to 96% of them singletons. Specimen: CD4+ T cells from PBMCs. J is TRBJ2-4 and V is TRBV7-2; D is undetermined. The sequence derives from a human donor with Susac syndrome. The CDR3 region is CASSFLMAAQYF. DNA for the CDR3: TGTGCCAGCAGCTTCCTAATGGCCGCTCAGTACTTC.